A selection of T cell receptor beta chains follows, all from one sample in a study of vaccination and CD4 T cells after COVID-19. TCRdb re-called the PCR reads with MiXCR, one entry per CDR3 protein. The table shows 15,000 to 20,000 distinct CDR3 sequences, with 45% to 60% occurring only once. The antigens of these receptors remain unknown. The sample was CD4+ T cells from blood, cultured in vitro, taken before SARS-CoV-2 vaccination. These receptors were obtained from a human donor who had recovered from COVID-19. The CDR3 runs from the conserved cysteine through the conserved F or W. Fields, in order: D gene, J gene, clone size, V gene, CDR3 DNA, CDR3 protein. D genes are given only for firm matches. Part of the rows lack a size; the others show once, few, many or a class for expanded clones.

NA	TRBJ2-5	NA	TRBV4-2	TGTGCCAGCAGCCCGATAGCTAGCCAAGAGACCCAGTACTTC	CASSPIASQETQYF
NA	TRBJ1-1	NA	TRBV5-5	TGTGCCAGCAGCTTTCGGGACGCAAACACTGAAGCTTTCTTT	CASSFRDANTEAFF
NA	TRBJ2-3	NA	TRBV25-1	TGTGCCAGCAGTGAATTCAGGGGAGGGACAGATACGCAGTATTTT	CASSEFRGGTDTQYF
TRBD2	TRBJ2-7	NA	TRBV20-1	TGCAGTGCTAGAGATGGGGGGGGGAAAGGCTCCTACGAGCAGTACTTC	CSARDGGGKGSYEQYF
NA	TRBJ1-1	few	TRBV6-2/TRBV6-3	TGTGCCAGCAAGGGGGGCAGGATGGCTGAAGCTTTCTTT	CASKGGRMAEAFF
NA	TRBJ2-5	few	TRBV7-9	TGTGCCAGCAGCTTTAGTTCAGGGGCGGAGACCCAGTACTTC	CASSFSSGAETQYF
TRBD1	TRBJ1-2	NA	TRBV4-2	TGTGCCAGCAGCCAAGAGGGACAGATCTATGGCTACACCTTC	CASSQEGQIYGYTF
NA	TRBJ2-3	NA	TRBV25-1	TGTGCCAGCTCAGAGACGGGGTCCGGTACGCAGTATTTT	CASSETGSGTQYF
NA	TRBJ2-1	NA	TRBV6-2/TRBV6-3	TGTGCCAGCAGTTACCAGGGGAGGGGGGAGCAGTTCTTC	CASSYQGRGEQFF
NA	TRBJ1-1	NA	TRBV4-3	TGCGCCAGCAGCCAAGTGATGGGGGCGAACACTGAAGCTTTCTTT	CASSQVMGANTEAFF
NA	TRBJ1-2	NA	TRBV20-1	TGCAGTGCTAGAGATTGGGAGACAGGCTTCGTCGGTTATGGCTACACCTTC	CSARDWETGFVGYGYTF
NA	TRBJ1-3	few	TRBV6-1	TGTGCCAGCTCCGGGGGGCGTATAGGAAACACCATATATTTT	CASSGGRIGNTIYF
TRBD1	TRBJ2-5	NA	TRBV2	TGTGCCAGCAGTGAAAAAGGGGGCGTTTTATGGGAGACCCAGTACTTC	CASSEKGGVLWETQYF
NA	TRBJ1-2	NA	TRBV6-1	TGTGCCAGCAGTGAATCCAAGGCCCTGCGGGGCTACACCTTC	CASSESKALRGYTF
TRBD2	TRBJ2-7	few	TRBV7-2	TGTGCCAGCAGCTTAGCGGCGGGGGGCGCCTACGAGCAGTACTTC	CASSLAAGGAYEQYF
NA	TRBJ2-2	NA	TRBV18	TGTGCCAGCTCACCACGGCAGGCGGCCACCGGGGAGCTGTTTTTT	CASSPRQAATGELFF
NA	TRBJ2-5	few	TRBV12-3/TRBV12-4	TGTGCCAGCAGTTTAATGACTAGCCAAGAGACCCAGTACTTC	CASSLMTSQETQYF
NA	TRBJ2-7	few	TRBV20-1	TGCAGTGCTAGAGGTGGAGCGAGGACCTACGAGCAGTACTTC	CSARGGARTYEQYF